This entry lists 9 T cell receptor beta chains sequenced from one sample in a study of OX40 agonist ivuxolimab in advanced cancers. Method: immunoSEQ multiplex PCR; TCRdb's copy keeps in-frame clones and lacks some. The data hold around 70,000 clones, with around 84% observed a single time. The source was CD4+ or CD8+ T cells sorted from blood, collected in a trial of the OX40 agonist ivuxolimab. The receptors shown here come from an adult with an advanced solid tumor such as melanoma, head and neck, liver or kidney cancer.

In its sample, this clone was seen a few times. The gene calls are TRBV4-1 and TRBJ1-1; the D gene is possibly TRBD1 (5 bases). Germline V gene lookup returns CDR1 MGHRA and CDR2 YSYEKL. Trimming stripped 6 bases from V and 3 bases from J, with 11 bases between. The CDR3 is 13 residues long. This CDR3 is CASRKTTDTEAFF. Written as DNA, the CDR3 is TGCGCCAGCAGGAAGACGACAGACACTGAAGCTTTCTTT.

The rearrangement joins TRBV11-2 to TRBJ1-3; D is undetermined. Germline CDR1 is SGHAT and CDR2 is FQNNGV. The CDR3 covers 15 residues. V lost 4 bases, J lost 1 base, and 11 bases lay in between. The CDR3 nucleotides are TGTGCCAGCAGCTCCCCTCGGATATCTGGAAACACCATATATTTT. Amino acid sequence: CASSSPRISGNTIYF.

The chain joins TRBV9 to TRBJ2-1; D gene uncertain. Trimming took off 0 bases at V and 4 bases at J, with 5 bases between the two ends. Germline-derived CDR1 and CDR2 are SGDLS and YYNGEE. This CDR3 region has 13 residues. The CDR3 spells CASSVGAYNEQFF. Written as DNA, the CDR3 is TGTGCCAGCAGCGTAGGGGCATACAATGAGCAGTTCTTC.

The chain carries TRBV5-6 and TRBJ1-2; weak D call: TRBD1 (6 bases). From germline, CDR1 is SGHDT and CDR2 YYEEEE. Trimming removed 1 base from V and 8 bases from J, with 9 bases in between. The CDR3 contains 12 residues. The CDR3 loop reads CASSLNREGYTF. The CDR3 DNA reads TGTGCCAGCAGCTTGAACAGGGAAGGCTACACCTTC.

This clone was picked up one time. The chain is built from TRBV10-2 and TRBJ1-1; no clear D gene. The CDR3 is 13 amino acids. In germline, CDR1 is WSHSY, CDR2 SAAADI. V was trimmed by 4 bases and J by 1 base, leaving 7 bases between them. CDR3: CASSVDANTEAFF. DNA of the CDR3: TGCGCCAGCAGTGTAGACGCGAACACTGAAGCTTTCTTT.

The gene calls are TRBV4-3 and TRBJ2-3; TRBD2 matches at 10 bases. V dropped 2 bases and J dropped 1; count of bases not matched to a gene: 3. The CDR3 has 16 residues. In germline, CDR1 is LGHNA, CDR2 YSLEER. CDR3 protein: CASSQIAGGRTDTQYF. The CDR3 nucleotides read TGCGCCAGCAGCCAAATAGCGGGGGGCCGCACAGATACGCAGTATTTT.

The J gene is TRBJ2-7, the V gene TRBV6-1; 7 bases map to TRBD1. With 0 bases clipped from V and 3 bases from J, the junction kept 5 bases outside the gene matches. This CDR3 comprises 15 residues. Germline CDR1 MNHNS, CDR2 SASEGT. Here the CDR3 DNA reads TGTGCCAGCAGTGAAGCTCAGGGGGTTAACTACGAGCAGTACTTC. Its protein is CASSEAQGVNYEQYF.

The chain has TRBV7-2 and TRBJ2-3; no reliable D call. Germline-derived CDR1 and CDR2 are SGHTA and FQGNSA. With 6 bases removed from V and 1 base from J, the gap between germline ends came to 14 bases. The CDR3 has 15 amino acids. Here the CDR3 DNA reads TGTGCCAGCAGTCCCCTTGCCCTCCGCACAGATACGCAGTATTTT. It specifies CASSPLALRTDTQYF.

The chain couples TRBV7-2 to TRBJ2-2; D ambiguous. The length of the CDR3 is 15 residues. V gave up 4 bases and J gave up 5 bases, with 14 bases separating them. Germline V gene lookup returns CDR1 SGHTA and CDR2 FQGNSA. CDR3 residues: CASSSDPRWTGELFF. The CDR3 region has the DNA TGTGCCAGCAGCTCGGACCCACGTTGGACCGGGGAGCTGTTTTTT.